Many counts were recorded for the clone carrying this T cell receptor (beta chain). Its target is not known. Germline V gives CDR1 DFQATT, CDR2 SNEGSKA (reference sequence). CDR3 length: 14 amino acids. V lost 4 bases and J lost 5; bases outside the gene matches: 4. Time point: patch test 2, 6 weeks after DPC sensitization. Treatment reported: therapeutic diphenylcyclopropenone sensitization with weekly scalp DPC. This record comes from a study of human T cells and chemical hapten exposure. Each CDR3 protein is one row after TCRdb ran MiXCR on the RACE reads. The table has just over 350,000 distinct CDR3 sequences, about 6% seen once. The study, taken as a whole, reports: Controls formed significantly fewer large CDR3 similarity clusters than expanded TCRs did.

Material: whole blood, obtained in connection with sensitization to the hapten diphenylcyclopropenone (DPC). This clonotype was sampled from a woman aged 18-29 years with alopecia areata. Some clones in this sample may be carry-over from other donors' samples. The rearrangement uses TRBV20-1 and TRBJ1-6, with TRBD1 matching over 8 bases. The CDR3 sequence is CSATRTGNNSPLHF. In nucleotides, the CDR3 is TGCAGTGCTACCCGGACAGGGAATAATTCACCCCTCCACTTT.